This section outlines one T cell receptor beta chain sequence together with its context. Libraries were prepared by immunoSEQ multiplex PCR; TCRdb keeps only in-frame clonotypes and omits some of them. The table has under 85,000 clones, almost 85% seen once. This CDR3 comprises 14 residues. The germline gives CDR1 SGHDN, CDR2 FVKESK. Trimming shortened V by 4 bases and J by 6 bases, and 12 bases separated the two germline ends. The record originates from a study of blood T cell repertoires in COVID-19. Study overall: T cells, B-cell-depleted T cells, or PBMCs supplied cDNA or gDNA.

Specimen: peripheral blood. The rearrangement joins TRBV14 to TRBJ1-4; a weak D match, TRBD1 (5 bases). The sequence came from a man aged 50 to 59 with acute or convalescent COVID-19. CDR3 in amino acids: CASSLDQGYEKLFF. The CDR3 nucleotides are TGTGCCAGCAGCCTAGATCAGGGCTATGAAAAACTGTTTTTT.